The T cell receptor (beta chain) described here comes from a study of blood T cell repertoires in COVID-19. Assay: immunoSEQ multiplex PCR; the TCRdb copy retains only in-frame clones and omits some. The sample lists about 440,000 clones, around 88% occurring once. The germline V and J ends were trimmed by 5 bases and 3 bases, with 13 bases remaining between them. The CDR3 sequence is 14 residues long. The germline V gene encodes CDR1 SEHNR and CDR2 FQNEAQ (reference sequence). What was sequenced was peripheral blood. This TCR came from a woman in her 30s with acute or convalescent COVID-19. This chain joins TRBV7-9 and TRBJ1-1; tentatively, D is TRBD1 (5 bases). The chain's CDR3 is CASSVQGYDTEAFF. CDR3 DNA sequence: TGTGCCAGCAGCGTGCAGGGCTATGACACTGAAGCTTTCTTT.